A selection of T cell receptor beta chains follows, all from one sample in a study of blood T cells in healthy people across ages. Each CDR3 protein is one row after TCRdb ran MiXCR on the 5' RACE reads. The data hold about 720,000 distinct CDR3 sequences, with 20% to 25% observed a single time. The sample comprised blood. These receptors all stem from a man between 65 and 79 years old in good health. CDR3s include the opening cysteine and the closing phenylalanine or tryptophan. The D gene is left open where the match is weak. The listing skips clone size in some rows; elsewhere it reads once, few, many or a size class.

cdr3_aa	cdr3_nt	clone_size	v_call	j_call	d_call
CSAPRFGGAEAFF	TGCAGTGCGCCGAGGTTCGGGGGCGCTGAAGCTTTCTTT	-	TRBV20-1	TRBJ1-1	-
CASSLTGTSGLDTQYF	TGTGCCAGCAGTCTAACCGGGACTAGCGGTCTGGATACGCAGTATTTT	few	TRBV27	TRBJ2-3	TRBD2
CASSSGRVGAGELFF	TGCGCCAGCAGCTCCGGACGTGTGGGAGCCGGGGAGCTGTTTTTT	once	TRBV5-1	TRBJ2-2	-
CASSLVSGIEDTIYF	TGTGCCAGCAGCTTAGTATCGGGGATTGAGGACACCATATATTTT	-	TRBV7-9	TRBJ1-3	-
CSANQGSGGTEAFF	TGCAGTGCTAATCAGGGGAGTGGGGGCACTGAAGCTTTCTTT	few	TRBV20-1	TRBJ1-1	-
CAASDREGGEAFF	TGTGCCGCCAGTGACAGGGAGGGAGGTGAAGCTTTCTTT	-	TRBV24-1	TRBJ1-1	TRBD1
CASSSDHRGRWDEQYF	TGTGCCAGCAGCTCAGATCACAGGGGTCGTTGGGACGAGCAGTACTTC	-	TRBV7-9	TRBJ2-7	TRBD1
CASSLTHRINEQFF	TGTGCCAGCAGCTTGACCCACAGGATTAATGAGCAGTTCTTC	-	TRBV5-6	TRBJ2-1	-
CASSSLDRGQGEKLFF	TGCGCCAGCAGCTCCCTCGACAGGGGACAAGGCGAAAAACTGTTTTTT	-	TRBV5-1	TRBJ1-4	TRBD1
CASSREGQGHQWPQHF	TGTGCCAGCTCACGGGAGGGACAGGGACACCAATGGCCCCAGCATTTT	-	TRBV18	TRBJ1-5	TRBD1
CASSTDRDAEAFF	TGTGCCAGCAGCACAGACAGGGACGCTGAAGCTTTCTTT	few	TRBV6-6	TRBJ1-1	TRBD1
CASSFQGGNDEQYF	TGTGCCAGCAGTTTTCAGGGTGGAAACGATGAGCAGTACTTC	-	TRBV12-3/TRBV12-4	TRBJ2-7	-
CSARDGQSASSYNSPLHF	TGCAGTGCTAGAGATGGACAGAGTGCGAGCTCCTATAATTCACCCCTCCACTTT	-	TRBV20-1	TRBJ1-6	-
CASRSTPELNNEQFF	TGTGCCAGCCGGTCGACTCCCGAATTGAACAATGAGCAGTTCTTC	-	TRBV12-3/TRBV12-4	TRBJ2-1	-
CASSRRGKGTEAFF	TGTGCCAGCAGCCGTCGAGGGAAGGGCACTGAAGCTTTCTTT	few	TRBV14	TRBJ1-1	-
CASRTGTGGMSNQPQHF	TGTGCCAGCAGAACCGGGACAGGGGGCATGAGCAATCAGCCCCAGCATTTT	few	TRBV6-1	TRBJ1-5	TRBD1
CASSLRPSGLAKNIQYF	TGTGCCAGCAGCTTACGACCTAGCGGCTTAGCCAAAAACATTCAGTACTTC	few	TRBV7-8	TRBJ2-4	TRBD2
CSVEDGGGRTDTQYF	TGCAGCGTTGAAGACGGAGGGGGACGTACAGATACGCAGTATTTT	few	TRBV29-1	TRBJ2-3	-
CSVEVSQGSPLHF	TGCAGCGTTGAAGTTTCGCAGGGATCACCCCTCCACTTT	-	TRBV29-1	TRBJ1-6	-
CASSLASGDPYEQYF	TGCGCCAGCAGCTTGGCCAGCGGCGATCCCTACGAGCAGTACTTC	few	TRBV5-1	TRBJ2-7	-
CSAAVGRTEAFF	TGCAGCGCCGCCGTAGGAAGGACTGAAGCTTTCTTT	-	TRBV29-1	TRBJ1-1	-
CSAGGGLGAKNIQYF	TGCAGTGCTGGTGGGGGCCTGGGAGCCAAAAACATTCAGTACTTC	-	TRBV20-1	TRBJ2-4	-
CASSSLRLLDTQYF	TGTGCCAGCAGTTCACTTAGGCTGTTGGATACGCAGTATTTT	-	TRBV28	TRBJ2-3	-
CATGDNAKNIQYF	TGTGCCACCGGGGACAACGCCAAAAACATTCAGTACTTC	-	TRBV28	TRBJ2-4	-
CASSPNSGGTEAFF	TGTGCCAGCTCACCAAACTCAGGTGGCACTGAAGCTTTCTTT	few	TRBV18	TRBJ1-1	-
CASSLSHQPQHF	TGTGCCAGCAGTTTATCCCATCAGCCCCAGCATTTT	few	TRBV12-3/TRBV12-4	TRBJ1-5	-
CASSLNGLNQPQHF	TGTGCCAGCAGCTTAAACGGGCTTAATCAGCCCCAGCATTTT	-	TRBV7-2	TRBJ1-5	-
CSAPYTGLVKETQYF	TGCAGTGCTCCCTACACAGGGCTCGTCAAAGAGACCCAGTACTTC	-	TRBV20-1	TRBJ2-5	-
CASSPRLAGETDTQYF	TGCGCCAGCAGCCCCCGATTAGCGGGAGAGACAGATACGCAGTATTTT	-	TRBV5-1	TRBJ2-3	TRBD2
CASKETSAPGELFF	TGTGCCAGCAAAGAGACTAGCGCCCCCGGGGAGCTGTTTTTT	-	TRBV25-1	TRBJ2-2	TRBD2
CASSSPSETQYF	TGTGCCAGCAGCTCCCCCTCCGAGACCCAGTACTTC	few	TRBV7-2	TRBJ2-5	-
CSGASGWDTQYF	TGCAGTGGGGCGAGCGGGTGGGATACGCAGTATTTT	few	TRBV20-1	TRBJ2-3	-
CASSVGWGLAVNNEQFF	TGTGCCAGCAGCGTAGGTTGGGGACTAGCGGTAAACAATGAGCAGTTCTTC	-	TRBV9	TRBJ2-1	TRBD2
CASSQGGFGEAFF	TGTGCCAGCAGCCAAGGAGGTTTCGGTGAAGCTTTCTTT	many	TRBV3-1	TRBJ1-1	-
CASSSRTGRAGCTF	TGTGCCAGCAGTTCCCGGACAGGGAGGGCAGGCTGCACCTTC	few	TRBV12-3/TRBV12-4	TRBJ1-2	TRBD1
CASSPGPGFNSPLHF	TGTGCCAGCTCACCAGGTCCGGGCTTTAATTCACCCCTCCACTTT	few	TRBV18	TRBJ1-6	-
CASSLREMANTGELFF	TGCGCCAGCAGCTTGCGGGAGATGGCGAACACCGGGGAGCTGTTTTTT	few	TRBV5-1	TRBJ2-2	-
CSVEPRVRQGNTEAFF	TGCAGCGTTGAGCCGAGGGTCCGACAGGGGAACACTGAAGCTTTCTTT	-	TRBV29-1	TRBJ1-1	TRBD1
CASTLRGQVGPDTQYF	TGTGCCAGCACCCTTAGGGGACAGGTGGGTCCAGATACGCAGTATTTT	few	TRBV28	TRBJ2-3	TRBD1
CASSLWTSTGANVLTF	TGTGCCAGCAGTTTATGGACTTCGACTGGGGCCAACGTCCTGACTTTC	few	TRBV12-3/TRBV12-4	TRBJ2-6	-
CASSYSRLETQYF	TGTGCCAGCAGTTACTCGAGGCTCGAGACCCAGTACTTC	few	TRBV6-6	TRBJ2-5	-
CSASLPDTQYF	TGCAGTGCTAGCCTTCCCGATACGCAGTATTTT	-	TRBV20-1	TRBJ2-3	-
CASSQGLYEKLFF	TGTGCCAGCAGCCAAGGCTTGTACGAAAAACTGTTTTTT	-	TRBV3-1	TRBJ1-4	-
CASSLQGPAGTGELFF	TGCGCCAGCAGCCTTCAGGGCCCCGCGGGCACCGGGGAGCTGTTTTTT	many	TRBV5-1	TRBJ2-2	-
CASSSRGVQINEQFF	TGTGCCAGCAGCTCCCGTGGGGTACAGATCAATGAGCAGTTCTTC	-	TRBV9	TRBJ2-1	-
CAWRGDGTKNIQCF	TGTGCCTGGAGGGGGGACGGCACCAAAAACATTCAGTGCTTC	-	TRBV30	TRBJ2-4	-
CASSRLHYEQYF	TGTGCCAGCAGCAGACTTCACTACGAGCAGTACTTC	many	TRBV12-3/TRBV12-4	TRBJ2-7	-
CASSLGLAGVSIDTQYF	TGTGCCAGCAGCTTGGGACTAGCGGGAGTCTCTATAGATACGCAGTATTTT	-	TRBV7-2	TRBJ2-3	TRBD2
CSARVSASETQYF	TGCAGTGCCCGGGTTTCAGCATCGGAGACCCAGTACTTC	few	TRBV20-1	TRBJ2-5	-
CSAGTVNTGELFF	TGCAGTGCCGGGACAGTGAACACCGGGGAGCTGTTTTTT	few	TRBV20-1	TRBJ2-2	TRBD1
CATFGANANYGYTF	TGTGCCACCTTCGGGGCCAACGCGAACTATGGCTACACCTTC	-	TRBV6-2/TRBV6-3	TRBJ1-2	-